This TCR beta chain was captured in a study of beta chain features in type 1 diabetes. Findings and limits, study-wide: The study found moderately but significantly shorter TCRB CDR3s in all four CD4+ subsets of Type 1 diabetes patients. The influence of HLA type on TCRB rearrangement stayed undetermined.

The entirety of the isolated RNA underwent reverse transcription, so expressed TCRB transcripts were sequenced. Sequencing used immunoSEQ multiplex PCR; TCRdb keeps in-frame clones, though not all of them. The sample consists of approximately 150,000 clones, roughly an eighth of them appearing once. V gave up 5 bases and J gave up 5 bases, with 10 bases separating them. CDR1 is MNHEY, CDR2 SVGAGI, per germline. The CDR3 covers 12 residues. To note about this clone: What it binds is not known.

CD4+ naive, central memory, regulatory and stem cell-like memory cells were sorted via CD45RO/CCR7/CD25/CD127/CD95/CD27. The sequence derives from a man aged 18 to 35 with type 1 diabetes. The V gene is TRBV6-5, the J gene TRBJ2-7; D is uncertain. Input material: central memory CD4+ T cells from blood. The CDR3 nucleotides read TGTGCCAGCAGTCCCTTCGGTCACGAGCAGTACTTC. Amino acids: CASSPFGHEQYF.